This TCR beta chain was captured by sequencing in a study of post-analysis software for immune sequencing data (dated by TCRdb to 2013 to 2016). About the full investigation: Relapsing-remitting, secondary progressive and progressive-relapsing multiple sclerosis were recorded as disease courses, and subtype annotation was lacking for some patients. A subset of samples was prepared in parallel using single-end sample barcoding, then pooled and co-amplified after Illumina adapter ligation. The patient repertoires were set against eleven to twelve previously published healthy control repertoires from donors whose ages ranged from roughly 6 to 25 years.

Library prep was done by PCR. TCRdb records Illumina HiSeq 2500 as the sequencer. To reduce PCR and sequencing biases, unique molecular identifiers were incorporated into the TCR beta cDNA libraries. Approximately 500,000 cDNA molecules were obtained for every 1 to 10 million input T cells, so each molecule roughly corresponded to one T cell. The patient libraries were prepared and sequenced with the same protocol used for the earlier healthy control dataset. Within a given batch, samples were prepared together, multiplexed and sequenced on the same HiSeq lane. The original methods were these. Raw barcoded reads were processed with MIGEC, discarding single-read molecular identifier groups before consensus assembly and CDR3 extraction. VDJtools was used for post-analysis of the clonotype tables, with diversity normalized by down-sampling every dataset to the smallest sample size. Repertoire overlap clustering matched CDR3 amino acid but not nucleotide sequences to correct batch-related cross-sample contamination. The raw public reads went through TCRdb reprocessing: fastp at Q25, MiXCR clone calling, in-frame beta chains kept. Rows with a matching CDR3 protein are joined into one entry that keeps the most common DNA and genes. The V and J calls come from TCRdb's annotation, not from the publication. A total of 380,000 or so distinct CDR3 sequences appear in this sample, roughly 36% of them only once. Roughly an eighth of the sample rests with the top ten.

Per the germline V gene (reference sequence), DFQATT is the CDR1 and SNEGSKA is the CDR2. Measured from the cysteine to the phenylalanine, the CDR3 is 12 residues long. Just the 36-base CDR3 DNA is kept, in frame starting at base 1. Here V drops 6 bases and J drops 4 bases, and the junction holds 3 bases not matched to any gene. The paper's findings and limits, for the study overall: Direct clustering with F measure showed strong co-clustering of samples prepared in the same batch, prompting a batch-effect correction. The control group was slightly older than the multiple sclerosis patient group. Several TRBV segments, including TRBV5-6, TRBV5-1 and TRBV20-1, were significantly more frequent in patients than controls. Multiple sclerosis patients had significantly lower normalized Chao1 diversity than controls, a result that suggests substantial peripheral T-cell clonal expansion.

In this sample, this clonotype turned up a few times. It lacks a known antigen. No base qualities exist here, and no much larger clone lies one base off it. TCR beta repertoires were profiled from peripheral blood of 13 young patients with multiple sclerosis to demonstrate the VDJtools post-analysis software. Multiple sclerosis patients were children and adolescents aged about 6 to 15 years. The receptor chain draws on TRBV20-1 and TRBJ2-1, and TRBD2 matches 7 of the central bases. The sequenced material came from blood. This receptor was taken from a girl under 18 with multiple sclerosis. The DNA is as follows: TGCAGTGCCCTAGCGGAGTACAATGAGCAGTTCTTC. Its translation is CSALAEYNEQFF.